This T cell receptor (beta chain) was retrieved from a study of blood T cells in healthy people across ages. Together with a sample-barcoded 5' primer, a J-beta primer mix was included in a second PCR lasting about 6 to 12 cycles. At least 3 million CDR3-containing paired-end reads were obtained per sample. TCRdb re-called the 5' RACE reads through MiXCR, storing one row per CDR3 protein. The sample has around 1.1 million distinct CDR3 sequences; more than 30% are singletons. This clonotype appeared many times. Sequenced: blood. The receptor was derived from a man aged 18-30 years in good health.

The CDR3 coding sequence is TGCAGCGCTCTACCGGAGGCCAGCGGCTACACCTTC. This codes for CSALPEASGYTF. J is TRBJ1-2 and V is TRBV29-1; no definite D call. The CDR3 runs 12 residues. CDR1 and CDR2 from the germline V gene are SQVTM and ANQGSEA. V lost 7 bases, J lost 8 bases, and 17 bases lay in between.